This entry lists 28 T cell receptor beta chains sequenced from one sample in a study of T cells after somatic rescue of genetic block. Data came from immunoSEQ multiplex PCR; TCRdb stores just in-frame clones and leaves some out. The sample lists around 64,000 clones, about 91% occurring once. The source material was peripheral blood mononuclear cells (PBMCs). These receptors all come from a man between 40 and 49 years old.

This chain links TRBV15 with TRBJ2-1, with TRBD2 matching 8 bases. The ends lost 3 bases at V and 5 bases at J; junction bases unmatched: 12. The CDR3 sequence is 17 residues long. The germline V gene encodes CDR1 LNHNV and CDR2 YYDKDF (reference sequence). The CDR3 reads CATSRGGGSGTNNEQFF. CDR3 DNA: TGTGCCACCAGCAGGGGAGGGGGTAGCGGGACCAACAATGAGCAGTTCTTC. Complete variable domain (other parts from reference TRBV15 and TRBJ2-1): DAMVIQNPRYQVTQFGKPVTLSCSQTLNHNVMYWYQQKSSQAPKLLFHYYDKDFNNEADTPDNFQSRRPNTSFCFLDIRSPGLGDTAMYLCATSRGGGSGTNNEQFFGPGTRLTVL.

The chain joins TRBV12-5 to TRBJ2-7; 9 bases map to TRBD1. V was clipped by 5 bases and J by 3 bases; unmatched bases: 2. Germline-derived CDR1 and CDR2 are LGHNT and FRNRAP. The CDR3 length is 13 residues. CDR3 residues: CASGEGQGYEQYF. The CDR3 nucleotides are TGTGCTAGTGGTGAGGGACAGGGCTACGAGCAGTACTTC. Looking up the rest from reference TRBV12-5 and TRBJ2-7 gives the full variable domain: DARVTQTPRHKVTEMGQEVTMRCQPILGHNTVFWYRQTMMQGLELLAYFRNRAPLDDSGMPKDRFSAEMPDATLATLKIQPSEPRDSAVYFCASGEGQGYEQYFGPGTRLTVT.

V and J are TRBV7-9 and TRBJ1-2, with TRBD1 as a possible D gene (5 bases). V lost 8 bases, J lost 2 bases, and 15 bases lay in between. Germline CDR1 and CDR2: SEHNR and FQNEAQ (reference sequence). The CDR3 runs 14 residues. This CDR3 is CASATHRGNYGYTF. CDR3 nucleotide sequence: TGTGCCAGCGCAACACACCGGGGGAACTATGGCTACACCTTC.

The chain has TRBV4-1 and TRBJ2-5, with D uncertain. The germline V and J ends were trimmed by 4 bases and 2 bases, with 8 bases remaining between them. In germline, CDR1 is MGHRA, CDR2 YSYEKL. This CDR3 has 13 amino acids. The CDR3 sequence is CASSPTVQETQYF. The CDR3 DNA sequence: TGCGCCAGCAGCCCTACTGTACAAGAGACCCAGTACTTC.

The CDR3 protein is CASNKISYNEQFF. DNA of the CDR3: TGTGCCAGCAACAAGATCTCCTACAATGAGCAGTTCTTC. The chain links TRBV2 to TRBJ2-1, with no clear D. The CDR3 consists of 13 residues. CDR1 and CDR2 (germline): SNHLY, FYNNEI. Trimming pared 7 bases from V and 0 bases from J, leaving 7 bases between.

The chain joins TRBV5-5 to TRBJ2-2; D is undetermined. CDR3 size: 15 residues. Germline assignment: CDR1 SGHKS and CDR2 YYEKEE (reference sequence). V dropped 2 bases and J dropped 0 bases, with 8 bases sitting between them. The CDR3 DNA is TGTGCCAGCAGCTTTGGATACCCGAACACCGGGGAGCTGTTTTTT. It yields the protein CASSFGYPNTGELFF.

This clone appeared once. The CDR3 DNA reads as TGTGCCAGCAGCGGTCGACAGGGCCTTAGCACAGATACGCAGTATTTT. The encoded protein is CASSGRQGLSTDTQYF. The rearrangement links TRBV7-8 to TRBJ2-3; 7 bases agree with TRBD1. V was pared by 5 bases and J by 0 bases, with 8 bases of the junction left unmatched. This CDR3 has 16 residues. CDR1 and CDR2 (germline): SGHVS, FQNEAQ.

The J gene is TRBJ2-7, the V gene TRBV7-8; 13 bases agree with TRBD2. This CDR3 region has 14 residues. The germline CDR1 and CDR2 sequences are SGHVS and FQNEAQ. V dropped 5 bases and J dropped 11; count of bases not matched to a gene: 9. CDR3 DNA sequence: TGTGCCAGCAGCGTTGGGACTAGCGGGACCCATGAGTACTTC. This encodes CASSVGTSGTHEYF.

This chain joins TRBV28 and TRBJ1-1, with 7 bases identical to TRBD1. Germline values: CDR1 MDHEN, CDR2 SYDVKM. The CDR3 has 14 residues. With V trimmed by 3 bases and J by 4 bases, 5 bases remained unmatched. The CDR3 is CASSFPDRVTEAFF. CDR3 sequence (DNA): TGTGCCAGCAGTTTCCCCGACAGGGTCACTGAAGCTTTCTTT.

In nucleotides, the CDR3 is TGCGCCAGCAGTCAAAGTCTAGTTCCCTACAATGAGCAGTTCTTC. Translating gives CASSQSLVPYNEQFF. The J gene is TRBJ2-1, the V gene TRBV23-1; no firm D call. TRBV23-1 is sorted into the ORF group, with uncertain function. Trimming shortened V by 2 bases and J by 2 bases, and 10 bases separated the two germline ends. CDR3 size: 15 residues.

The chain joins TRBV5-6 to TRBJ2-3, with a possible D match to TRBD2 (7 bases). Germline V gene lookup returns CDR1 SGHDT and CDR2 YYEEEE. Trimming pared 3 bases from V and 7 bases from J, leaving 21 bases between. The CDR3 loop spans 16 amino acids. CDR3 amino acids: CASSYGSGGARYTQYF. CDR3 nucleotides: TGTGCCAGCAGCTATGGTTCGGGGGGCGCGAGATATACGCAGTATTTT. The entire variable domain, with the rest obtained from reference TRBV5-6 and TRBJ2-3, is as follows: DAGVTQSPTHLIKTRGQQVTLRCSPKSGHDTVSWYQQALGQGPQFIFQYYEEEERQRGNFPDRFSGHQFPNYSSELNVNALLLGDSALYLCASSYGSGGARYTQYFGPGTRLTVL.

The rearrangement uses TRBV19 and TRBJ2-5, with TRBD2 identical over 10 bases. Per germline, CDR1 LNHDA and CDR2 SQIVND (reference sequence). The CDR3 sequence is 15 residues long. Germline trimming cut 1 base from V and 1 base from J; bases unmatched to any gene: 0. Written as DNA, the CDR3 is TGTGCCAGTAGTATAGGGACTAGCGGCCAAGAGACCCAGTACTTC. It codes for CASSIGTSGQETQYF. Supplemented by reference TRBV19 and TRBJ2-5, the full variable domain reads DGGITQSPKYLFRKEGQNVTLSCEQNLNHDAMYWYRQDPGQGLRLIYYSQIVNDFQKGDIAEGYSVSREKKESFPLTVTSAQKNPTAFYLCASSIGTSGQETQYFGPGTRLLVL.

The chain recombines TRBV5-6 with TRBJ2-7, with D perhaps TRBD2 (7 bases). This CDR3 is built from 15 residues. V shed 1 base and J shed 0 bases, with 11 bases lying between them. Per germline, CDR1 SGHDT and CDR2 YYEEEE. The CDR3 DNA reads TGTGCCAGCAGCTTGCGCGGGGGCCCCTCCTACGAGCAGTACTTC. Translating it yields CASSLRGGPSYEQYF.

The chain uses TRBV27 and TRBJ2-2; no definite D call. Germline V CDR1 and CDR2: MNHEY, SMNVEV (reference sequence). Trimming left V 2 bases short and J 4 bases short, with 2 bases between. This CDR3 has 12 amino acids. CDR3 nucleotide sequence: TGTGCCAGCAGTTTAGGCACCGGGGAGCTGTTTTTT. Residues: CASSLGTGELFF.

This clone was seen just once. The rearrangement joins TRBV7-9 to TRBJ2-6; possibly TRBD1 for D (5 bases). This CDR3 has 16 amino acids. V was clipped by 8 bases and J by 0 bases, with 14 bases between them. Germline CDR1 is SEHNR and CDR2 is FQNEAQ (reference sequence). The CDR3 loop reads CASEQVITSGANVLTF. For the CDR3, the DNA is TGTGCCAGCGAACAGGTTATTACCTCTGGGGCCAACGTCCTGACTTTC.

As for this clone: In the same sample, other DNA sequences code for this CDR3. The chain uses TRBV7-2 and TRBJ2-5, with no clear D. CDR1 SGHTA and CDR2 FQGNSA come from the germline V gene. V was trimmed by 1 base and J by 5 bases, leaving 5 bases between them. This CDR3 has 12 residues. The chain's CDR3 is CASSLDRETQYF. The CDR3 nucleotides are TGTGCCAGCAGCTTAGATAGGGAGACCCAGTACTTC.

The DNA for the CDR3 is TGTGCCAGCAGCCAAGGAAGGAGGTCAGGTAGCAATCAGCCCCAGCATTTT. Its translation: CASSQGRRSGSNQPQHF. This sequence joins TRBV4-2 and TRBJ1-5, with D unclear. Trimming took off 1 base at V and 0 bases at J, with 13 bases between the two ends. Germline V gene lookup returns CDR1 LGHNA and CDR2 YNFKEQ. CDR3 length: 17 amino acids.

This clone has a handful of counts. The rearrangement joins TRBV4-1 to TRBJ2-2; D call uncertain. The CDR3 sequence is 15 residues long. Trimming removed 1 base at V and 4 bases at J, with 10 bases between. Germline CDR1 reads MGHRA; CDR2 reads YSYEKL. The CDR3 nucleotides read TGCGCCAGCAGCCAAGCCTTGCAAGGCACCGGGGAGCTGTTTTTT. As protein: CASSQALQGTGELFF.

A single count supports this clone. The genes are TRBV5-6 and TRBJ2-1; 8 bases align to TRBD2. V shed 3 bases, J shed 1 base, and the junction held 9 bases outside the gene matches. There are 17 residues in the CDR3. Germline V CDR1 and CDR2: SGHDT, YYEEEE. CDR3 sequence reads: CASSWVERERSYNEQFF. For the CDR3, the DNA is TGTGCCAGCAGCTGGGTGGAGCGGGAGAGGTCCTACAATGAGCAGTTCTTC.

This clone was recorded once. The V call is TRBV7-2, the J call TRBJ2-5; D unresolved. V lost 3 bases to trimming and J lost 0 bases, with 8 bases between them. Germline assignment: CDR1 SGHTA and CDR2 FQGNSA. The CDR3 is 14 amino acids. The CDR3 sequence: CASSFADHQETQYF. In DNA, the CDR3 is TGTGCCAGCAGCTTTGCGGACCACCAAGAGACCCAGTACTTC.

The chain employs TRBV20-1 and TRBJ2-3; D unresolved. The CDR3 spans 11 residues. The V and J ends lost 3 bases and 6 bases respectively, with 7 bases between them. CDR1 and CDR2 (germline): DFQATT, SNEGSKA (reference sequence). CDR3 residues: CSASRQDTQYF. In DNA, the CDR3 is TGCAGTGCTAGCCGTCAGGATACGCAGTATTTT.

This sequence joins TRBV4-1 and TRBJ2-7, with a possible D match to TRBD1 (5 bases). CDR1 and CDR2 (germline): MGHRA, YSYEKL. Trimming pared 5 bases from V and 2 bases from J, leaving 16 bases between. This CDR3 has 15 residues. The CDR3 bases are TGCGCCAGCAGCGTAAATCAGGGAAGCGCCTACGAGCAGTACTTC. It is translated as CASSVNQGSAYEQYF.

This clone was found once. CDR3 sequence reads: CASSPGSQETQYF. The CDR3 DNA reads TGTGCCAGCTCACCGGGCAGCCAAGAGACCCAGTACTTC. V usage is TRBV18 and J usage is TRBJ2-5, with D uncertain. Per germline, CDR1 KGHSH and CDR2 LQKENI. Trimming took off 3 bases at V and 1 base at J, with 6 bases between the two ends. The CDR3 runs 13 residues.

The rearrangement joins TRBV30 to TRBJ1-2; no reliable D call. V was pared by 1 base and J by 4 bases, with 10 bases between. CDR1 and CDR2 from the germline V gene are GTSNPN and SVGIG (reference sequence). This CDR3 is built from 13 residues. This CDR3 reads CAWSASDFYGYTF. The CDR3 coding sequence is TGTGCCTGGAGTGCCTCAGACTTCTATGGCTACACCTTC.

This clone was observed once. This CDR3 is CASRRGETQYF. DNA of the CDR3: TGTGCCAGCAGGCGGGGGGAGACCCAGTACTTC. The gene calls are TRBV5-5 and TRBJ2-5, with 7 bases lining up with TRBD2. Trimming took 5 bases from V and 5 from J; bases not matched to a gene: 0. The length of the CDR3 is 11 residues. Per germline, CDR1 SGHKS and CDR2 YYEKEE (reference sequence).

The chain recombines TRBV5-1 with TRBJ2-7, with D unresolved. This CDR3 comprises 13 residues. Trimming cost V 4 bases and J 4 bases, with 12 bases left between them. The V gene's germline CDR1 is SGHRS and CDR2 YFSETQ. The CDR3 is CASSEPNRYEQYF. The CDR3 DNA reads as TGCGCCAGCAGCGAGCCAAACCGTTACGAGCAGTACTTC.

This clone showed up just a few times. The V call is TRBV19, the J call TRBJ1-5, with unresolved D. Germline V gives CDR1 LNHDA, CDR2 SQIVND (reference sequence). Trimming removed 3 bases from V and 9 bases from J, with 6 bases in between. The CDR3 contains 11 residues. CDR3 loop: CASSIRGPQHF. For the CDR3, the DNA is TGTGCCAGTAGTATCCGGGGGCCCCAGCATTTT.

The chain couples TRBV20-1 to TRBJ2-7; D not certain. V shed 4 bases and J shed 8 bases, with 12 bases lying between them. Per the germline V gene, CDR1 is DFQATT and CDR2 is SNEGSKA (reference sequence). CDR3 length equals 11 residues. The CDR3 reads CSATKERKQYF. The CDR3 DNA reads as TGCAGTGCTACGAAGGAGAGAAAGCAGTACTTC.